The rows below give T cell receptor beta chains drawn from one sample of a study of cytomegalovirus exposure and HLA in healthy donors. TCRdb's copy holds only in-frame clones and misses some; the assay was immunoSEQ multiplex PCR. The sample includes 100,000 to 150,000 clones, about 89% of them seen just once. Sequencing input: PBMCs. Receptors were obtained from a woman aged 18-29 years in good health and CMV-seronegative. CDR3s include the opening cysteine and the closing phenylalanine or tryptophan. D genes are given only for firm matches. A row's size may be missing; if present it is once, few, many or a size class.

V gene: TRBV28; D gene: .; J gene: TRBJ2-2; clone size: once; CDR3 protein: CASSLAVRTGELFF; CDR3 DNA: TGTGCCAGCAGTTTAGCGGTTAGGACCGGGGAGCTGTTTTTT
V gene: TRBV19; D gene: TRBD1; J gene: TRBJ1-5; clone size: once; CDR3 protein: CGSGTGGQPQHF; CDR3 DNA: TGTGGGTCCGGGACAGGGGGTCAGCCCCAGCATTTT
V gene: TRBV4-1; D gene: TRBD2; J gene: TRBJ2-1; clone size: .; CDR3 protein: CASSQRGLADHQSSYNEQFF; CDR3 DNA: TGCGCCAGCAGCCAAAGGGGACTAGCGGACCACCAAAGCTCCTACAATGAGCAGTTCTTC
V gene: TRBV6-4; D gene: .; J gene: TRBJ2-1; clone size: .; CDR3 protein: CASSDSPGVYNEQFF; CDR3 DNA: TGTGCCAGCAGTGACTCACCGGGAGTCTACAATGAGCAGTTCTTC
V gene: TRBV6-4; D gene: .; J gene: TRBJ2-3; clone size: .; CDR3 protein: CASSDSGDTDTQYF; CDR3 DNA: TGTGCCAGCAGTGACTCGGGAGACACAGATACGCAGTATTTT
V gene: TRBV18; D gene: .; J gene: TRBJ2-3; clone size: .; CDR3 protein: CASSPGQQDTDTQYF; CDR3 DNA: TGTGCCAGCTCACCAGGACAACAGGACACAGATACGCAGTATTTT
V gene: TRBV25-1; D gene: .; J gene: TRBJ2-1; clone size: few; CDR3 protein: CASSEQGSPNEQFF; CDR3 DNA: TGTGCCAGCAGTGAACAGGGGTCCCCGAATGAGCAGTTCTTC
V gene: TRBV30; D gene: .; J gene: TRBJ1-4; clone size: .; CDR3 protein: CAWSVGRGKLFF; CDR3 DNA: TGTGCCTGGAGTGTCGGGAGGGGAAAACTGTTTTTT
V gene: TRBV19; D gene: .; J gene: TRBJ1-2; clone size: .; CDR3 protein: CASSIFEGGGYTF; CDR3 DNA: TGTGCCAGTAGTATTTTTGAGGGAGGTGGCTACACCTTC
V gene: TRBV5-1; D gene: .; J gene: TRBJ1-5; clone size: .; CDR3 protein: CASSSKGRGQPQHF; CDR3 DNA: TGCGCCAGCAGCAGTAAAGGCAGGGGTCAGCCCCAGCATTTT
V gene: TRBV5-1; D gene: .; J gene: TRBJ2-1; clone size: .; CDR3 protein: CASSFGLEYNEQFF; CDR3 DNA: TGCGCCAGCAGCTTCGGACTGGAATACAATGAGCAGTTCTTC
V gene: TRBV5-1; D gene: TRBD1; J gene: TRBJ2-5; clone size: .; CDR3 protein: CASSYGTAKETQYF; CDR3 DNA: TGCGCCAGCAGCTACGGGACAGCCAAAGAGACCCAGTACTTC
V gene: TRBV7-2; D gene: TRBD1; J gene: TRBJ1-5; clone size: .; CDR3 protein: CASSPQGAAFQPQHF; CDR3 DNA: TGTGCCAGCAGCCCCCAGGGGGCGGCTTTCCAGCCCCAGCATTTT
V gene: TRBV19; D gene: .; J gene: TRBJ1-5; clone size: once; CDR3 protein: CASSIREEQPQHF; CDR3 DNA: TGTGCCAGTAGTATAAGGGAGGAACAGCCCCAGCATTTT
V gene: TRBV7-5; D gene: .; J gene: TRBJ1-1; clone size: .; CDR3 protein: CARSLMDSFKAFF; CDR3 DNA: TGTGCCAGAAGCTTAATGGATAGCTTCAAAGCTTTCTTT
V gene: TRBV19; D gene: TRBD1; J gene: TRBJ1-2; clone size: .; CDR3 protein: CASSTGTGGGYTF; CDR3 DNA: TGTGCCAGTAGCACCGGGACAGGGGGAGGCTACACCTTC
V gene: TRBV6-1; D gene: .; J gene: TRBJ1-1; clone size: .; CDR3 protein: CASGTGIETEAFF; CDR3 DNA: TGTGCCAGCGGAACAGGGATAGAGACTGAAGCTTTCTTT
V gene: TRBV7-8; D gene: .; J gene: TRBJ2-2; clone size: .; CDR3 protein: CASSFVVGESGELFF; CDR3 DNA: TGTGCCAGCAGCTTCGTTGTCGGGGAGTCCGGGGAGCTGTTTTTT
V gene: TRBV29-1; D gene: .; J gene: TRBJ2-7; clone size: .; CDR3 protein: CSVQTYSGSYEQYF; CDR3 DNA: TGCAGCGTTCAAACGTACAGCGGATCCTACGAGCAGTACTTC
V gene: TRBV7-8; D gene: TRBD1; J gene: TRBJ1-1; clone size: .; CDR3 protein: CASSPQPGQGNTEAFF; CDR3 DNA: TGTGCCAGCAGCCCCCAGCCGGGACAGGGGAACACTGAAGCTTTCTTT
V gene: TRBV29-1; D gene: TRBD1; J gene: TRBJ2-7; clone size: .; CDR3 protein: CSVHSEGVQGAGGTYEQYF; CDR3 DNA: TGCAGCGTACACTCAGAGGGCGTACAGGGGGCAGGAGGCACCTACGAGCAGTACTTC
V gene: TRBV7-2; D gene: TRBD2; J gene: TRBJ2-7; clone size: once; CDR3 protein: CASSLELAGVGSYEQYF; CDR3 DNA: TGTGCCAGCAGCTTAGAACTAGCGGGAGTCGGGTCCTACGAGCAGTACTTC
V gene: TRBV7-8; D gene: .; J gene: TRBJ2-2; clone size: .; CDR3 protein: CASRGLRGTGELFF; CDR3 DNA: TGTGCCAGCAGAGGTTTGCGGGGCACCGGGGAGCTGTTTTTT
V gene: TRBV13; D gene: .; J gene: TRBJ2-3; clone size: .; CDR3 protein: CASSHGQSTDTQYF; CDR3 DNA: TGTGCCAGCAGCCACGGACAGAGCACAGATACGCAGTATTTT
V gene: TRBV18; D gene: .; J gene: TRBJ2-7; clone size: once; CDR3 protein: CASSPGYSSYEQYF; CDR3 DNA: TGTGCCAGCTCACCTGGTTATAGTTCCTACGAGCAGTACTTC
V gene: TRBV9; D gene: TRBD1; J gene: TRBJ2-7; clone size: .; CDR3 protein: CASSASGGFSYEQYF; CDR3 DNA: TGTGCCAGCAGCGCCTCAGGGGGCTTCTCCTACGAGCAGTACTTC
V gene: TRBV7-9; D gene: TRBD2; J gene: TRBJ2-1; clone size: .; CDR3 protein: CASSLAYGLAGLYNEQFF; CDR3 DNA: TGTGCCAGCAGCTTAGCGTATGGACTAGCGGGACTGTACAATGAGCAGTTCTTC
V gene: TRBV7-9; D gene: TRBD2; J gene: TRBJ2-2; clone size: .; CDR3 protein: CASSPSGNTGELFF; CDR3 DNA: TGTGCCAGCAGCCCTAGCGGGAACACCGGGGAGCTGTTTTTT
V gene: TRBV6-1; D gene: .; J gene: TRBJ1-3; clone size: .; CDR3 protein: CASRGTSGNTIYF; CDR3 DNA: TGTGCCAGCAGGGGGACTTCTGGAAACACCATATATTTT
V gene: TRBV10-1; D gene: .; J gene: TRBJ2-1; clone size: .; CDR3 protein: CASSEAGGEQFF; CDR3 DNA: TGCGCCAGCAGTGAGGCCGGGGGTGAGCAGTTCTTC
V gene: TRBV5-1; D gene: TRBD1; J gene: TRBJ1-1; clone size: .; CDR3 protein: CASKFRTGMNTEAFF; CDR3 DNA: TGCGCCAGCAAGTTTAGGACAGGGATGAACACTGAAGCTTTCTTT
V gene: TRBV11-2; D gene: TRBD2; J gene: TRBJ2-1; clone size: .; CDR3 protein: CASSTGTSDHNEQFF; CDR3 DNA: TGTGCCAGCAGCACTGGGACTAGCGATCACAATGAGCAGTTCTTC
V gene: TRBV28; D gene: TRBD1; J gene: TRBJ2-2; clone size: .; CDR3 protein: CASTGGYTGELFF; CDR3 DNA: TGTGCCAGTACAGGGGGATACACCGGGGAGCTGTTTTTT
V gene: TRBV28; D gene: .; J gene: TRBJ1-1; clone size: .; CDR3 protein: CASNLGGPNTEAFF; CDR3 DNA: TGTGCCAGCAACCTCGGGGGTCCGAACACTGAAGCTTTCTTT
V gene: TRBV7-6; D gene: TRBD2; J gene: TRBJ2-7; clone size: .; CDR3 protein: CASRLAGSYEQYF; CDR3 DNA: TGTGCCAGTCGACTAGCGGGGAGCTACGAGCAGTACTTC
V gene: TRBV29-1; D gene: .; J gene: TRBJ1-1; clone size: .; CDR3 protein: CSVEVPKMNTEAFF; CDR3 DNA: TGCAGCGTTGAAGTGCCTAAAATGAACACTGAAGCTTTCTTT
V gene: TRBV19; D gene: .; J gene: TRBJ2-2; clone size: .; CDR3 protein: CASSILFPGELFF; CDR3 DNA: TGTGCCAGTAGTATCTTATTTCCCGGGGAGCTGTTTTTT
V gene: TRBV5-1; D gene: .; J gene: TRBJ2-5; clone size: .; CDR3 protein: CASSGAANRETQYF; CDR3 DNA: TGCGCCAGCAGCGGGGCGGCGAATCGGGAGACCCAGTACTTC
V gene: TRBV5-4; D gene: TRBD2; J gene: TRBJ2-2; clone size: once; CDR3 protein: CDPGGVAGELFF; CDR3 DNA: TGTGATCCGGGAGGAGTTGCCGGGGAGCTGTTTTTT
V gene: TRBV28; D gene: TRBD2; J gene: TRBJ2-7; clone size: .; CDR3 protein: CASSTSFSGRAYEQYF; CDR3 DNA: TGTGCCAGCAGTACATCCTTTAGCGGGAGGGCCTACGAGCAGTACTTC
V gene: TRBV30; D gene: TRBD1; J gene: TRBJ1-1; clone size: .; CDR3 protein: CAWSWGQGRGATEAFF; CDR3 DNA: TGTGCCTGGAGCTGGGGACAGGGGCGCGGGGCCACTGAAGCTTTCTTT
V gene: TRBV18; D gene: .; J gene: TRBJ1-2; clone size: .; CDR3 protein: CASSPTALSGYTF; CDR3 DNA: TGTGCCAGCTCACCGACAGCATTGAGTGGCTACACCTTC
V gene: TRBV30; D gene: .; J gene: TRBJ2-1; clone size: .; CDR3 protein: CAWSVIAGSYNEQFF; CDR3 DNA: TGTGCCTGGAGTGTAATTGCGGGATCCTACAATGAGCAGTTCTTC
V gene: TRBV15; D gene: .; J gene: TRBJ2-1; clone size: .; CDR3 protein: CATSSDLVARVGGEQFF; CDR3 DNA: TGTGCCACCAGCAGTGACCTCGTGGCGCGGGTGGGTGGTGAGCAGTTCTTC
V gene: TRBV13; D gene: TRBD1; J gene: TRBJ2-5; clone size: .; CDR3 protein: CASSLLGQLETQYF; CDR3 DNA: TGTGCCAGCAGCTTGTTGGGACAGCTAGAGACCCAGTACTTC
V gene: TRBV6-1; D gene: .; J gene: TRBJ2-7; clone size: once; CDR3 protein: CASSKDSSYEQYF; CDR3 DNA: TGTGCCAGCAGCAAAGACAGCTCCTACGAGCAGTACTTC
V gene: TRBV29-1; D gene: TRBD2; J gene: TRBJ2-1; clone size: .; CDR3 protein: CSVEGLAGVGNEQFF; CDR3 DNA: TGCAGCGTTGAAGGACTAGCGGGAGTAGGGAATGAGCAGTTCTTC
V gene: TRBV4-1; D gene: TRBD2; J gene: TRBJ2-5; clone size: .; CDR3 protein: CASSPGLAGGPETQYF; CDR3 DNA: TGCGCCAGCAGCCCCGGACTAGCGGGAGGGCCCGAGACCCAGTACTTC
V gene: TRBV11-2; D gene: TRBD2; J gene: TRBJ2-1; clone size: .; CDR3 protein: CASSFGLAGDNEQFF; CDR3 DNA: TGTGCCAGCAGCTTCGGACTAGCGGGGGACAATGAGCAGTTCTTC
V gene: TRBV5-1; D gene: TRBD1; J gene: TRBJ2-1; clone size: once; CDR3 protein: CASQQITGGVEQFF; CDR3 DNA: TGCGCCTCGCAACAAATTACAGGGGGCGTAGAGCAGTTCTTC
V gene: TRBV7-9; D gene: TRBD1; J gene: TRBJ2-5; clone size: .; CDR3 protein: CASSTYRRQGGTQYF; CDR3 DNA: TGTGCCAGCAGCACATACCGTCGACAGGGGGGGACCCAGTACTTC
V gene: TRBV19; D gene: .; J gene: TRBJ2-7; clone size: .; CDR3 protein: CASSDLGEQYF; CDR3 DNA: TGTGCCAGTAGTGACTTGGGCGAGCAGTACTTC
V gene: TRBV5-1; D gene: TRBD2; J gene: TRBJ2-3; clone size: .; CDR3 protein: CASSDLAGGPDTQYF; CDR3 DNA: TGCGCCAGTAGTGACCTAGCGGGAGGGCCAGATACGCAGTATTTT
V gene: TRBV18; D gene: .; J gene: TRBJ2-7; clone size: .; CDR3 protein: CASSPISGVHEQYF; CDR3 DNA: TGTGCCAGCTCACCAATTTCGGGGGTCCACGAGCAGTACTTC
V gene: TRBV4-1; D gene: TRBD1; J gene: TRBJ2-7; clone size: once; CDR3 protein: CASSQDLSLGTGSYEQYF; CDR3 DNA: TGCGCCAGCAGCCAAGATCTATCCTTGGGGACAGGGTCCTACGAGCAGTACTTC
V gene: TRBV10-3; D gene: TRBD1; J gene: TRBJ2-2; clone size: .; CDR3 protein: CALRAGTGIKVGTGELFF; CDR3 DNA: TGTGCCCTTAGAGCCGGGACAGGCATAAAAGTTGGCACCGGGGAGCTGTTTTTT
V gene: TRBV2; D gene: .; J gene: TRBJ2-4; clone size: .; CDR3 protein: CASSGGGLAKNIQYF; CDR3 DNA: TGTGCCAGCAGTGGTGGCGGTCTGGCCAAAAACATTCAGTACTTC
V gene: TRBV2; D gene: .; J gene: TRBJ1-5; clone size: .; CDR3 protein: CASSPVTVGNQPQHF; CDR3 DNA: TGTGCCAGCAGCCCGGTCACGGTCGGGAATCAGCCCCAGCATTTT
V gene: TRBV19; D gene: .; J gene: TRBJ2-3; clone size: .; CDR3 protein: CASSIVRGGTDTQYF; CDR3 DNA: TGTGCCAGTAGTATAGTAAGGGGCGGCACAGATACGCAGTATTTT
V gene: TRBV5-4; D gene: .; J gene: TRBJ2-7; clone size: .; CDR3 protein: CASSRGGQNSYEQYF; CDR3 DNA: TGTGCCAGCAGCCGCGGCGGACAAAACTCCTACGAGCAGTACTTC